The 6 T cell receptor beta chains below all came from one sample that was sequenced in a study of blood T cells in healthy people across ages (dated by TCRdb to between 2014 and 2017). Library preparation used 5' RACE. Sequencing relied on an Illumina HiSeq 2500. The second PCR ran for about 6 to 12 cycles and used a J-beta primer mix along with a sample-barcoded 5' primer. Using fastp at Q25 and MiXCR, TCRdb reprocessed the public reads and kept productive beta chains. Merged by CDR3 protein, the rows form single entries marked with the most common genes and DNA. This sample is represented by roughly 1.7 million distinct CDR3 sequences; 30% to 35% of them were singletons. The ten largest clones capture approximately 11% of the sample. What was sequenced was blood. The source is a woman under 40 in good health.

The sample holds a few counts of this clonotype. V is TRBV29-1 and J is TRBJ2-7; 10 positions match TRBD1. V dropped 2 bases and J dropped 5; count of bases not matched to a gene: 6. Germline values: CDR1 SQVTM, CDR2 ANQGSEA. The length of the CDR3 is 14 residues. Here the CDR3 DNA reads TGCAGCGTTGAAATAAGACAGGGGGCGCACGAGCAGTACTTC. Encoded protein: CSVEIRQGAHEQYF.

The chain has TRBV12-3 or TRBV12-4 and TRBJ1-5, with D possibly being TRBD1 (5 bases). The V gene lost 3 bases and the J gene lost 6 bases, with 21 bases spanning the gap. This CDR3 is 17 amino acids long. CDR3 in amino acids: CASSFLGEWGFGQPQHF. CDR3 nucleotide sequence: TGTGCCAGCAGTTTTTTGGGGGAGTGGGGATTTGGTCAGCCCCAGCATTTT.

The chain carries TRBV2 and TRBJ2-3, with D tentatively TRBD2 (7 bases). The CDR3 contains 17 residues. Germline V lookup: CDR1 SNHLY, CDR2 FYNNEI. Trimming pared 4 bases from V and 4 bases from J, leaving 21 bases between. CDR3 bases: TGTGCCAGCAGTGGATGGCAGGGGAGCGGGAACGCAGATACGCAGTATTTT. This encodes CASSGWQGSGNADTQYF.

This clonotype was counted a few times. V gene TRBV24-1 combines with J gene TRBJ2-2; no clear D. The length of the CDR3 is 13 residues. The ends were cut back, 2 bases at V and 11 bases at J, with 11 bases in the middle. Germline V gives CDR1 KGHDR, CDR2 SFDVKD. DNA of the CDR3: TGTGCCACCAGTGATTGGGCCGGGTCCGAGCTGTTTTTT. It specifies CATSDWAGSELFF.

The CDR3 spells CASRNSDQPQHF. CDR3 coding DNA: TGTGCCAGCAGGAACAGCGATCAGCCCCAGCATTTT. The chain is built from TRBV6-6 and TRBJ1-5; no clear D gene. V was shortened by 6 bases and J by 5 bases, with 8 bases between the two germline ends. CDR1 and CDR2 from the germline V gene are MNHNY and SVGAGI (reference sequence). The CDR3 length is 12 residues.

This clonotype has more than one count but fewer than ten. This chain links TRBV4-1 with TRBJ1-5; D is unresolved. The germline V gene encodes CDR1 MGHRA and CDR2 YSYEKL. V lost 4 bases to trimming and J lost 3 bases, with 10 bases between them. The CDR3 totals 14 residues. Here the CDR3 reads CASSRGQFNQPQHF. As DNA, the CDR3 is TGCGCCAGCAGCCGAGGGCAGTTCAATCAGCCCCAGCATTTT.